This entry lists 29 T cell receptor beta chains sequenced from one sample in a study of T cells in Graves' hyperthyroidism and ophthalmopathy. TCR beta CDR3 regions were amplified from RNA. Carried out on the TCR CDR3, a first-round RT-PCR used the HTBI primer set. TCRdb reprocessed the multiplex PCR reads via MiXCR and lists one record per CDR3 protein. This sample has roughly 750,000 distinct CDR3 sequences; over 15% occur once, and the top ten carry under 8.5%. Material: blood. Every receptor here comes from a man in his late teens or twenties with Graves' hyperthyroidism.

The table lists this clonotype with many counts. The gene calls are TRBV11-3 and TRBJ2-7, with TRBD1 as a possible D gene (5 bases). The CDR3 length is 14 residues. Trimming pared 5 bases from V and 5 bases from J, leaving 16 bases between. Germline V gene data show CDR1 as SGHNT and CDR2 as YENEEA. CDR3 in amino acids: CASSRVREGHEQYF. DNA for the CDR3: TGTGCCAGCAGCCGAGTCAGGGAAGGCCACGAGCAGTACTTC.

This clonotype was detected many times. CDR3 in amino acids: CASSLWIGAGVSSYEQYF. DNA for the CDR3: TGTGCCAGCAGCTTATGGATCGGAGCGGGAGTCTCCTCCTACGAGCAGTACTTC. The chain carries TRBV7-2 and TRBJ2-7; 8 bases are a match to TRBD2. V dropped 2 bases and J dropped 0; count of bases not matched to a gene: 12. This CDR3 has 18 amino acids. From germline, CDR1 is SGHTA and CDR2 FQGNSA.

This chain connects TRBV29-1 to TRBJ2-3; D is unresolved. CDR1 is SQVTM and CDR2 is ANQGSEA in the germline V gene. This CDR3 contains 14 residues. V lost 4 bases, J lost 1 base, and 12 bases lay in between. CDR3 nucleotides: TGCAGCGTTGTTAAGGCTTTCGGCACAGATACGCAGTATTTT. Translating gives CSVVKAFGTDTQYF.

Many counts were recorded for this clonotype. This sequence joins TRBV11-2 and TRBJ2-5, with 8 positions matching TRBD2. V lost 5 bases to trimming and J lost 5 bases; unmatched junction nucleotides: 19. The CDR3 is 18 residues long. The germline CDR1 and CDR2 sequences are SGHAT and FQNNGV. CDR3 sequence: CASSPRASGPLGWETQYF. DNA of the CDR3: TGTGCCAGCAGCCCCCGGGCTAGCGGGCCACTAGGTTGGGAGACCCAGTACTTC.

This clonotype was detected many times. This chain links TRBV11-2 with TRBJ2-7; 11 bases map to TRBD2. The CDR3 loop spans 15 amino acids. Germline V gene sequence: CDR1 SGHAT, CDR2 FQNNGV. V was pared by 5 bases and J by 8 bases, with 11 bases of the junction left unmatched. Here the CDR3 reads CASSLGTSGFQKQYF. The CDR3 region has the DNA TGTGCCAGCAGCCTCGGGACTAGCGGCTTCCAGAAGCAGTACTTC.

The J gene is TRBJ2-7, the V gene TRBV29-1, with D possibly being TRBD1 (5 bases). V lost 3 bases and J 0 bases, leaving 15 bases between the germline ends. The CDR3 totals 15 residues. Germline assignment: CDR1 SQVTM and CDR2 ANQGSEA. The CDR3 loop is CSVEGDSLSSYEQYF. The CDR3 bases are TGCAGCGTTGAGGGCGACAGTCTATCCTCCTACGAGCAGTACTTC.

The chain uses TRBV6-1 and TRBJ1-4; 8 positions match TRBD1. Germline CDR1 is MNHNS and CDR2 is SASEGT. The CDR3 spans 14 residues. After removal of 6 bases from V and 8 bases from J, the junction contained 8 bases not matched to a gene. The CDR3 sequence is CASRPTGEPEKLFF. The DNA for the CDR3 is TGTGCCAGCAGACCGACAGGGGAACCCGAAAAACTGTTTTTT.

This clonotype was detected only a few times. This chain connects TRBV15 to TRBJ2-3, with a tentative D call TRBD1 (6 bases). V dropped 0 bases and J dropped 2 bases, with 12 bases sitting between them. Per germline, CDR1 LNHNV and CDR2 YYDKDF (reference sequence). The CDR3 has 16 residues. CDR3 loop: CATSRDVGQFTDTQYF. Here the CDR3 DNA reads TGTGCCACCAGCAGAGACGTAGGACAGTTCACAGATACGCAGTATTTT.

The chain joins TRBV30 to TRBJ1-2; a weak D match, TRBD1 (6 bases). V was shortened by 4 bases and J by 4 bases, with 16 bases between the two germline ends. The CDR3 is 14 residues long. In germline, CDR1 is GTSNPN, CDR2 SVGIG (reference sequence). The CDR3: CAWMGGGAGYGYTF. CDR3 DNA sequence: TGTGCCTGGATGGGGGGGGGGGCAGGCTATGGCTACACCTTC.

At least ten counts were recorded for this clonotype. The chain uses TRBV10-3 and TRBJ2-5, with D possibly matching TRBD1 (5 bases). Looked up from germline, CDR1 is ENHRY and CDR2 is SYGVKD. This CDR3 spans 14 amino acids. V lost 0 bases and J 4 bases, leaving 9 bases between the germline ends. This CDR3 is CAISESGRAETQYF. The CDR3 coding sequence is TGTGCCATCAGTGAGTCTGGCAGGGCAGAGACCCAGTACTTC.

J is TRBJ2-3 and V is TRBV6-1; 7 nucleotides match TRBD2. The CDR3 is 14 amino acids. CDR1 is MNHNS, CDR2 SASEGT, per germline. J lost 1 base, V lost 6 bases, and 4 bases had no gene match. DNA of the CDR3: TGTGCCAGCAGACCGGGACTACGCACAGATACGCAGTATTTT. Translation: CASRPGLRTDTQYF.

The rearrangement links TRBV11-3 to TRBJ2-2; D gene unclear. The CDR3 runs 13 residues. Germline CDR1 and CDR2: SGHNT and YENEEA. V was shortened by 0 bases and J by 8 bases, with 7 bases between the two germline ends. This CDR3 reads CASSLDPMGELFF. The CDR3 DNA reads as TGTGCCAGCAGCTTAGACCCCATGGGGGAGCTGTTTTTT.

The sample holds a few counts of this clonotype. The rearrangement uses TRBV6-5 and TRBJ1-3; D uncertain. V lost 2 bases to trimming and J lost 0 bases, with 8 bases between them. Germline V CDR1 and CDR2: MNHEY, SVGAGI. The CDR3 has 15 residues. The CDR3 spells CASSYGSSSGNTIYF. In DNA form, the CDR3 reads TGTGCCAGCAGTTACGGCAGCTCCTCTGGAAACACCATATATTTT.

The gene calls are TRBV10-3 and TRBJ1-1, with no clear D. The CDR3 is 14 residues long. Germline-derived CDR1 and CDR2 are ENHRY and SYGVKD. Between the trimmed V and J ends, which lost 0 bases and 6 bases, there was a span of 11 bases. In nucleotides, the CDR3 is TGTGCCATCAGTGAGTCGCAAACCGGGTCTGAAGCTTTCTTT. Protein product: CAISESQTGSEAFF.

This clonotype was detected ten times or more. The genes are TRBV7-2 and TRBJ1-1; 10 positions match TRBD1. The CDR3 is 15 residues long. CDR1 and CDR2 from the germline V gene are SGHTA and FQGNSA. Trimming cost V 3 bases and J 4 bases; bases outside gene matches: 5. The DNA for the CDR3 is TGTGCCAGCAGCTTGGGACAGGGGTTAGGCACTGAAGCTTTCTTT. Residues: CASSLGQGLGTEAFF.

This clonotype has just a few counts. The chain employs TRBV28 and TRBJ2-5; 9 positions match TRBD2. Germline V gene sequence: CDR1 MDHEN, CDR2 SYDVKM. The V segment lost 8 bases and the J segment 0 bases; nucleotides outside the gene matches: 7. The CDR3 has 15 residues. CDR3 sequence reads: CASGAGGLYQETQYF. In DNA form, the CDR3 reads TGTGCCAGCGGGGCGGGAGGGCTGTACCAAGAGACCCAGTACTTC.

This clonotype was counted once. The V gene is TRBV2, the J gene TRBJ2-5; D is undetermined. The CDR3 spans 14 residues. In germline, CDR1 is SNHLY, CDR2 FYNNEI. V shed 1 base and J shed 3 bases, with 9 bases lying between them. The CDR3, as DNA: TGTGCCAGCAGTGAAGGATGGTTGGAAGAGACCCAGTACTTC. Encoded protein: CASSEGWLEETQYF.

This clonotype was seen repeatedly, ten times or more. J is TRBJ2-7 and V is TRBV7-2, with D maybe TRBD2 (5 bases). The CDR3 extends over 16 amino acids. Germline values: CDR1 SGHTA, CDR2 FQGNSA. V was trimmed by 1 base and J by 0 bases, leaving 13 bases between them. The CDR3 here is CASSLEESEGSYEQYF. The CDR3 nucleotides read TGTGCCAGCAGCTTAGAGGAATCCGAGGGCTCCTACGAGCAGTACTTC.

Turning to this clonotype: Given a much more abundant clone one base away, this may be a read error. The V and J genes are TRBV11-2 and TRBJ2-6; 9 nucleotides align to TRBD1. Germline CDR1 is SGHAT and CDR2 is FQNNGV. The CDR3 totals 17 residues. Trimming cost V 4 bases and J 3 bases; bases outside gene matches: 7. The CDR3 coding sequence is TGTGCCAGCAGCTCCGGGACAGGGACTGTTGGGGCCAACGTCCTGACTTTC. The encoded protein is CASSSGTGTVGANVLTF.

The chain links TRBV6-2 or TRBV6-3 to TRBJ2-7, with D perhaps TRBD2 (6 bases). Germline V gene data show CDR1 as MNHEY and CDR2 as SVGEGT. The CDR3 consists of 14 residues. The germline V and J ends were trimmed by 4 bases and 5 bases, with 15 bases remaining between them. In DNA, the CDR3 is TGTGCCAGCAGTTCGCGCGGGGAAAGGCACGAGCAGTACTTC. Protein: CASSSRGERHEQYF.

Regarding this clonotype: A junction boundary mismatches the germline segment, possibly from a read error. The CDR3 sequence is CAGGLETAGELFF. The CDR3 DNA reads as TGTGCTGGTGGTTTGGAGACGGCCGGGGAGCTGTTTTTT. The chain is built from TRBV12-5 and TRBJ2-2; D not certain. The CDR3 length is 13 residues. Germline V CDR1 and CDR2: LGHNT, FRNRAP.

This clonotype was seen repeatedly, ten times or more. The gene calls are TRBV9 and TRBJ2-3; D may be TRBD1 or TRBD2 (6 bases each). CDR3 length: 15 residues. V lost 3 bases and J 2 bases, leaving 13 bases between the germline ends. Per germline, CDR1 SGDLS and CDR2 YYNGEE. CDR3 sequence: CASSARRGTTDTQYF. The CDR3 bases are TGTGCCAGCAGCGCCCGGAGGGGGACCACAGATACGCAGTATTTT. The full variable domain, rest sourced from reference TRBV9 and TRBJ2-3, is DSGVTQTPKHLITATGQRVTLRCSPRSGDLSVYWYQQSLDQGLQFLIQYYNGEERAKGNILERFSAQQFPDLHSELNLSSLELGDSALYFCASSARRGTTDTQYFGPGTRLTVL.

The CDR3 sequence is CASAAGLLVEQFF. CDR3 bases: TGTGCCAGCGCGGCAGGGTTGTTGGTTGAGCAGTTCTTC. The chain uses TRBV6-1 and TRBJ2-1, with D perhaps TRBD1 (5 bases). This CDR3 is 13 amino acids long. The V gene lost 8 bases and the J gene lost 9 bases, with 17 bases spanning the gap. The germline gives CDR1 MNHNS, CDR2 SASEGT.

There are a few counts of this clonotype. The CDR3 region is CASSHPQTSGRLDNEQFF. In DNA form, the CDR3 reads TGCGCCAGCAGCCACCCCCAAACTAGCGGGAGATTGGACAATGAGCAGTTCTTC. This chain uses TRBV4-1 with TRBJ2-1; TRBD2 agrees at 11 bases. CDR1 is MGHRA, CDR2 YSYEKL, per germline. V was clipped by 3 bases and J by 5 bases; unmatched bases: 12. The CDR3 has 18 residues.

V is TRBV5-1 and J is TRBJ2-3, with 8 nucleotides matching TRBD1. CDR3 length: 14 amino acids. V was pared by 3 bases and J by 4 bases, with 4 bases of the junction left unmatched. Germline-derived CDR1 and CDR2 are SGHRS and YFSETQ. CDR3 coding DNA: TGCGCCAGCAGCTCGGACAGGGATGCAGATACGCAGTATTTT. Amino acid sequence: CASSSDRDADTQYF.

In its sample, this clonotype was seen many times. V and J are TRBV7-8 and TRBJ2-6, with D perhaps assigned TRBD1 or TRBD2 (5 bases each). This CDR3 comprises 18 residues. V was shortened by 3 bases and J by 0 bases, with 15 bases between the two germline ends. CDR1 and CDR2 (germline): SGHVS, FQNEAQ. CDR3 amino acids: CASSFRPGRSSGANVLTF. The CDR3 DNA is TGTGCCAGCAGCTTTAGGCCGGGACGGAGCTCTGGGGCCAACGTCCTGACTTTC.

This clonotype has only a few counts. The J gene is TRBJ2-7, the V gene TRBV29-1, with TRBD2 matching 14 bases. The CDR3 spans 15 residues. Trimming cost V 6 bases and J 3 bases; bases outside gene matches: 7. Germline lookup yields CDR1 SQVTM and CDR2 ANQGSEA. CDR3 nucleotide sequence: TGCAGCGTCTCCGGGACTAGCGGGAGAGGCTACGAGCAGTACTTC. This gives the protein CSVSGTSGRGYEQYF.

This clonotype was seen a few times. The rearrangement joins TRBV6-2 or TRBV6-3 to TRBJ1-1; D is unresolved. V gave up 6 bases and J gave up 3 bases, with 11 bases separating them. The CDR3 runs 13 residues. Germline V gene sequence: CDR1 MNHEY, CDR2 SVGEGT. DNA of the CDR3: TGTGCCAGCAGGAGGGTAAAGGACACTGAAGCTTTCTTT. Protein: CASRRVKDTEAFF.

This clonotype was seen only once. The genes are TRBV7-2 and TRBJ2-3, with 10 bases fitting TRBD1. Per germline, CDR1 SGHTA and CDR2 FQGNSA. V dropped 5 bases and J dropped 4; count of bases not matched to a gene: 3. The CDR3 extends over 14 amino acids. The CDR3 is CASSGDRGADTQYF. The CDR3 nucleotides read TGTGCCAGCAGCGGGGACAGGGGTGCAGATACGCAGTATTTT.